This TCR beta chain was found in a study of cytomegalovirus exposure and HLA in healthy donors. Across the whole study: Drawn from HLA-typed donors, tens of millions of unique TCRs were held in an early data release. Study findings and constraints: Later analysis identified around 15,000 TCR beta sequences associated with HLA alleles, using a false discovery rate threshold of 0.05.

Among the donors, all were healthy bone marrow donors. This clone has only one observation. No antigen is known for it. Primers for the PCR totalled 60 Vbeta and 13 Jbeta. Authors' processing steps: Per a later analysis, the number of unique TCR beta chains was around 79 million, of which around 9.9 million were shared. The repertoire was sequenced with immunoSEQ multiplex PCR; TCRdb's copy has only in-frame clones and lacks some. V and J calls and clone size follow that table, whereas D and trimming were derived from the DNA. The sample has 90,000 to 100,000 clones, approximately 76% seen once. CDR1 and CDR2 (germline): MNHNY, SVGAGI (reference sequence). The CDR3 covers 12 residues. The V gene lost 6 bases and the J gene lost 7 bases, with 12 bases spanning the gap.

What was sequenced was PBMCs. The rearrangement links TRBV6-6 to TRBJ1-2, with a possible D match to TRBD1 (6 bases). This TCR came from a woman aged 60 to 75 in good health and CMV-seropositive. This CDR3 is CASRGGSGGYTF. The CDR3 nucleotides are TGTGCCAGCAGAGGGGGATCGGGTGGCTACACCTTC.